This T cell receptor beta chain was sequenced during a study of blood T cell repertoires in COVID-19. The overall study: COVID-19 samples, acute and convalescent, were from the United States, Italy and Spain. Sample material is recorded as cDNA or gDNA derived from T cells, B-cell-depleted T cells, or PBMCs.

Original analysis: Amplified reference gene primers provided the basis for estimating nucleated cell counts. The repertoire was sequenced with immunoSEQ multiplex PCR; TCRdb's copy has only in-frame clones and lacks some. V and J calls plus clone size are reproduced from that table; the DNA served to infer D and trimming. The profile covers some 260,000 clones, with 70% to 90% appearing a single time and just under 6.5% taken by the ten largest. Looked up from germline, CDR1 is MGHRA and CDR2 is YSYEKL. This CDR3 is built from 14 residues. The V end was cut by 0 bases, the J end by 12 bases, with 14 bases between. Enrolment of Seattle patients took place during active infection, and they were followed longitudinally.

The TCR originated in a woman aged 30 to 39 with COVID-19, enrolled during active disease. Source material: peripheral blood. The chain uses TRBV4-1 and TRBJ1-4; no reliable D call. CDR3 sequence: CASSQESLSRELFF. The CDR3 DNA reads TGCGCCAGCAGCCAAGAATCCCTTTCGAGGGAACTGTTTTTT.